Sequencing of this TCR beta chain was carried out in a study of control samples from healthy donors and cancer patients. Sequencing used immunoSEQ multiplex PCR; TCRdb keeps in-frame clones, though not all of them. The data contain over 85,000 clones, 80% to 95% of them singletons. This CDR3 has 14 amino acids. The J segment lost 10 bases and the V segment lost 4 bases, leaving 7 bases of the junction unmatched. Germline V lookup: CDR1 LGHDT, CDR2 YNNKEL (reference sequence). The receptor was derived from a woman in her thirties in good health. The specimen was blood. The chain joins TRBV3-1 (or the pseudogene TRBV3-2) to TRBJ1-6, with 7 positions matching TRBD1. The CDR3 here is CASSPGDRNSPLHF. In nucleotides, the CDR3 is TGTGCCAGCAGCCCCGGGGACAGAAACTCACCCCTCCACTTT.